This entry lists 14 T cell receptor beta chains sequenced from one sample in a study of T cells in localized non-small cell lung cancer. Profiling relied on immunoSEQ multiplex PCR, and the TCRdb table lists in-frame clones only, not all of them. Of under 150,000 clones in the sample, roughly 90% were seen once. The material sequenced was peripheral blood, taken before any cancer treatment. The receptors here all came from a female donor aged 60 or older with stage I lung adenocarcinoma.

As DNA, the CDR3 is TGTGCCAGCAGGGTAGGACTCGAAGTAGAGTTCTTC. It codes for CASRVGLEVEFF. The V and J genes are TRBV7-6 and TRBJ2-1; D might be TRBD2 (5 bases). Trimming stripped 6 bases from V and 14 bases from J, with 17 bases between. CDR3 size: 12 residues. Germline CDR1 reads SGHVS; CDR2 reads FNYEAQ. Full variable domain (rest looked up from reference TRBV7-6 and TRBJ2-1): GAGVSQSPRYKVTKRGQDVALRCDPISGHVSLYWYRQALGQGPEFLTYFNYEAQQDKSGLPNDRFSAERPEGSISTLTIQRTEQRDSAMYRCASRVGLEVEFFGPGTRLTVL.

The chain is built from TRBV7-9 and TRBJ1-1; D is unresolved. This CDR3 has 12 residues. Germline CDR1 and CDR2: SEHNR and FQNEAQ (reference sequence). Trimming shortened V by 2 bases and J by 6 bases, and 7 bases separated the two germline ends. The CDR3 nucleotides are TGTGCCAGCAGCTTACCCAGGTCTGAAGCTTTCTTT. Translating gives CASSLPRSEAFF.

This chain connects TRBV28 to TRBJ1-4, with unresolved D. CDR1 MDHEN and CDR2 SYDVKM come from the germline V gene. The CDR3 covers 10 residues. V dropped 8 bases and J dropped 7 bases, with 5 bases sitting between them. CDR3 residues: CASGSEKLFF. The DNA for the CDR3 is TGTGCCAGCGGCAGTGAAAAACTGTTTTTT.

This chain uses TRBV6-5 with TRBJ2-5; D uncertain. Germline CDR1 is MNHEY and CDR2 is SVGAGI. This CDR3 region has 11 residues. V lost 1 base and J 6 bases, leaving 3 bases between the germline ends. The CDR3 is CASSYFKTQYF. The CDR3 DNA reads TGTGCCAGCAGTTACTTCAAGACCCAGTACTTC.

V usage is TRBV13 and J usage is TRBJ2-5; TRBD2 aligns across 7 bases. V shed 0 bases, J shed 3 bases, and the junction held 7 bases outside the gene matches. CDR3 length equals 16 residues. In germline, CDR1 is PRHDT, CDR2 FYEKMQ (reference sequence). The chain's CDR3 is CASSLGLAGVEETQYF. CDR3 nucleotide sequence: TGTGCCAGCAGCTTAGGGCTGGCGGGAGTTGAAGAGACCCAGTACTTC.

This clone was counted once. This chain links TRBV27 with TRBJ1-5; weak D call: TRBD1 (5 bases). This CDR3 contains 17 residues. Trimming pared 7 bases from V and 0 bases from J, leaving 19 bases between. The germline gives CDR1 MNHEY, CDR2 SMNVEV (reference sequence). CDR3 residues: CASKPLGESASNQPQHF. In DNA, the CDR3 is TGTGCCAGCAAACCTTTGGGGGAAAGCGCTAGCAATCAGCCCCAGCATTTT.

This clone was detected only once. The CDR3 DNA reads TGCAGCGTTGAGGAGGACAGGGCCTACAATGAGCAGTTCTTC. Its protein product is CSVEEDRAYNEQFF. V usage is TRBV29-1 and J usage is TRBJ2-1; 8 bases are a match to TRBD1. Losses at the gene ends were 3 bases for V and 2 bases for J; bases not matched to a gene: 3. Germline V gene data show CDR1 as SQVTM and CDR2 as ANQGSEA. CDR3 length: 14 amino acids.

This rearrangement joins TRBV10-3 to TRBJ2-3; TRBD1 agrees at 10 bases. The CDR3 spans 14 residues. The J segment lost 0 bases and the V segment lost 11 bases, leaving 5 bases of the junction unmatched. Germline V gene data show CDR1 as ENHRY and CDR2 as SYGVKD. CDR3 bases: TGTGCCGCGGGGACAGGGGCTAGCACAGATACGCAGTATTTT. It codes for CAAGTGASTDTQYF.

In its sample, this clone was seen once. CDR3 sequence reads: CASSPIGLGANVLTF. CDR3 sequence (DNA): TGTGCCAGCAGCCCGATTGGGTTGGGGGCCAACGTCCTGACTTTC. The V and J genes are TRBV11-2 and TRBJ2-6; the D is unclear. The CDR3 is made up of 15 amino acids. V was trimmed by 5 bases and J by 4 bases, leaving 12 bases between them. Looked up from germline, CDR1 is SGHAT and CDR2 is FQNNGV.

This chain connects TRBV7-2 to TRBJ2-7; possible D gene TRBD2, 5 bases. With 4 bases removed from V and 7 bases from J, the gap between germline ends came to 11 bases. Germline loops: CDR1 SGHTA, CDR2 FQGNSA. The CDR3 contains 12 residues. The CDR3 protein is CASSSTGGEQYF. DNA for the CDR3: TGTGCCAGCAGCTCGACTGGAGGAGAGCAGTACTTC.

With respect to this clone: This sample includes further DNA sequences coding for the same CDR3. The CDR3 loop is CASSLGMNTEAFF. DNA of the CDR3: TGCGCCAGCAGCTTGGGTATGAACACTGAAGCTTTCTTT. The rearrangement joins TRBV5-1 to TRBJ1-1, with D uncertain. The CDR3 loop spans 13 amino acids. Germline assignment: CDR1 SGHRS and CDR2 YFSETQ. With 0 bases removed from V and 0 bases from J, the gap between germline ends came to 3 bases.

V usage is TRBV28 and J usage is TRBJ1-1; D may be TRBD1 (6 bases). The CDR3 loop spans 18 amino acids. V was cut by 4 bases and J by 0 bases, with 21 bases left in between. CDR1 is MDHEN, CDR2 SYDVKM, per germline. DNA for the CDR3: TGTGCCAGCAGTTCCCGCGTACAGGGCCGGGGGATGAACACTGAAGCTTTCTTT. The encoded protein is CASSSRVQGRGMNTEAFF.

This chain uses TRBV6-6 with TRBJ2-7; D remains unclear. The CDR3 totals 14 residues. Germline V gene sequence: CDR1 MNHNY, CDR2 SVGAGI (reference sequence). The V end was cut by 2 bases, the J end by 2 bases, with 10 bases between. CDR3 in DNA: TGTGCCAGCAGTTACCGACTGAACGCCTACGAGCAGTACTTC. This sequence encodes CASSYRLNAYEQYF.

CDR3 DNA sequence: TGTGCCAGCAGCGCAGACATCAGGACGCAGTATTTT. It is translated as CASSADIRTQYF. The chain is built from TRBV7-9 and TRBJ2-3; D not certain. The germline V and J ends were trimmed by 5 bases and 9 bases, with 12 bases remaining between them. The CDR3 runs 12 residues. Germline V gives CDR1 SEHNR, CDR2 FQNEAQ (reference sequence).